Here is one T cell receptor beta chain with its context. This clonotype was recorded a few times. Its antigen remains undetermined. The record has no base qualities; no much larger clone is one base away. The treatment or condition label here, explained by the study, means: allogeneic hematopoietic cell transplantation with graft depleted of TCRalphabeta T cells and CD19 B cells. Transplant recipients were children who received TCRalphabeta/CD19-depleted allogeneic hematopoietic cell grafts. This record belongs to a study of T-cell reconstitution after alpha-beta-depleted transplantation in children (TCRdb year 2016). Regarding the study in general: T-cell immune reconstitution after TCRalphabeta/CD19-depleted allogeneic hematopoietic cell transplantation in children was quantitatively tracked in the study by means of TCR repertoire profiling.

Points the paper makes about the study in general: The high TCRbeta diversity at day 60 in some patients was ascribed to recipient T cells and intrathymic progenitors that had survived conditioning. Over subsequent months, a decline in hyperexpanded clone frequencies was noted, and after one year, T-cell counts and TCRbeta diversity were mostly ascribed to newly produced T cells. About two months after transplant, the apparently early recovery of alphabetaT-cell counts reportedly depended on just several hundred clones that had expanded rapidly and came from non-depleted graft cells.

Libraries came from PCR. This sample was sequenced with an Illumina HiSeq 2500. Molecular barcoding was employed in the preparation of TCR libraries, with unique molecular identifiers being used to normalize TCRbeta repertoire quantification. TCRdb cleaned the public reads at Q25 with fastp, built clones with MiXCR and kept in-frame beta chains. Under each unique CDR3 protein, matching rows form one entry showing the most common genes and DNA. The sample records some 260,000 distinct CDR3 sequences, roughly a quarter of which are singletons. Around 4.8% of the sample is taken by the ten largest. The CDR3 runs 17 residues from the cysteine to the phenylalanine. Only CDR3 DNA remains: 51 bases, in frame from the first base. From the germline V gene, CDR1 is MDHEN and CDR2 is SYDVKM. The V and J ends are trimmed by 7 bases and 2 bases, leaving 20 bases between them.

The V and J segments used are TRBV28 and TRBJ2-2, with the D gene not confidently named. This sample comprised PBMCs, mostly from graft donor cells, obtained 360 days after TCRalphabeta/CD19-depleted stem cell transplant. The source of this sequence is a female patient between 2 and 15 years old who had a stem cell transplant for congenital amegakaryocytic thrombocytopenia, so the T cells may come from the graft donor. The bases are TGTGCCAGCAAACCCGGAAGATGGCAACCCAACACCGGGGAGCTGTTTTTT. Its protein is CASKPGRWQPNTGELFF.